This TCR beta chain is from a study of human T cells and chemical hapten exposure. In the case of this clonotype: What it recognizes is unknown.

The study used a library that attached unique molecular identifiers to individual cDNA molecules. MiXCR was run by TCRdb on the RACE reads, yielding one entry per CDR3 protein. The data hold approximately 89,000 distinct CDR3 sequences, with approximately 10% observed a single time. Germline assignment: CDR1 MDHEN and CDR2 SYDVKM. The CDR3 is made up of 13 amino acids. Trimming removed 6 bases at V and 5 bases at J, with 11 bases between. Findings and caveats of the study: Alopecia affected the donors, so their immune response may differ from healthy people's.

Sample time point: patch test 2, 6 weeks after DPC sensitization. Documented treatment: therapeutic diphenylcyclopropenone sensitization with weekly scalp DPC. The gene calls are TRBV28 and TRBJ1-5, with D tentatively TRBD1 (5 bases). The sequencing used whole blood, collected in connection with sensitization to the hapten diphenylcyclopropenone (DPC). The receptor comes from a woman between 25 and 40 years old with alopecia areata. Some clones in this sample may be carry-over from other donors' samples. The CDR3 coding sequence is TGTGCCAGCAGGGGCAGGGACCATCAGCCCCAGCATTTT. This encodes CASRGRDHQPQHF.